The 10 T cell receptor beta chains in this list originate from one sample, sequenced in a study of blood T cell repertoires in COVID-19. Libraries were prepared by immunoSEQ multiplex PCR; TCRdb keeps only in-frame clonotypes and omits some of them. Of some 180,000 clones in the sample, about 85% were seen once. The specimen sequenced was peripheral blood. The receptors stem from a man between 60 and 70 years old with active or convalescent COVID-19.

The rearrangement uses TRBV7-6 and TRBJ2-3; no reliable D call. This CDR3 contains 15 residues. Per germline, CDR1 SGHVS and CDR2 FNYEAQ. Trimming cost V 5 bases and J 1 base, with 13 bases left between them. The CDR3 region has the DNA TGTGCCAGCAGCCCAAGCCGCATGCGCACAGATACGCAGTATTTT. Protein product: CASSPSRMRTDTQYF.

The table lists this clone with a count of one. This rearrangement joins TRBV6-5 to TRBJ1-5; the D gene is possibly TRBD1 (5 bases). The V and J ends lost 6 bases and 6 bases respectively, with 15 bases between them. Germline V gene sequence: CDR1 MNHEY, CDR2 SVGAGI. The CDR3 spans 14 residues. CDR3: CASRGSQGSQPQHF. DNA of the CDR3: TGTGCCAGCAGAGGATCCCAGGGTTCTCAGCCCCAGCATTTT.

DNA for the CDR3: TGTGCTAGTGGTTTGTGGCCTAGCGCTAGCTCCTACGAGCAGTACTTC. It codes for CASGLWPSASSYEQYF. This sequence joins TRBV12-5 and TRBJ2-7; D is possibly TRBD2 (6 bases). CDR3 length: 16 amino acids. Between the trimmed V and J ends, which lost 2 bases and 0 bases, there was a span of 14 bases. Looked up from germline, CDR1 is LGHNT and CDR2 is FRNRAP.

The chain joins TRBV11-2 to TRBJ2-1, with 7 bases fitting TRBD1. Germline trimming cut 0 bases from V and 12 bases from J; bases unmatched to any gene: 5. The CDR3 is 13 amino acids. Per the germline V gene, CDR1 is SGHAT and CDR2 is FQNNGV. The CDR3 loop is CASSLEPTGLQFF. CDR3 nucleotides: TGTGCCAGCAGCTTAGAGCCGACAGGGTTGCAGTTCTTC.

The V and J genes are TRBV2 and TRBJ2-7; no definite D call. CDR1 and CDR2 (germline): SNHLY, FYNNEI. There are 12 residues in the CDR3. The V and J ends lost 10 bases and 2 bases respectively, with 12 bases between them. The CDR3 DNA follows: TGTGCCAACCGACTCCGCCCCTACGAGCAGTACTTC. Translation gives CANRLRPYEQYF.

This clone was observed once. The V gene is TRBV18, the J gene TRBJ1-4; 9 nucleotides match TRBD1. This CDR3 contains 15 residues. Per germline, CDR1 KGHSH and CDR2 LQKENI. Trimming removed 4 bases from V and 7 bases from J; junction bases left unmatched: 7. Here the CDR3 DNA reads TGTGCCAGCTCACGCTCGGGACAGGGTGGTGAAAAACTGTTTTTT. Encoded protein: CASSRSGQGGEKLFF.

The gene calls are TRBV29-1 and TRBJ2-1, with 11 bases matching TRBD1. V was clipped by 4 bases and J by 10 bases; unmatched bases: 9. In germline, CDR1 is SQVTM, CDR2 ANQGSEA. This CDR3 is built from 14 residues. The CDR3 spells CSVASGQGAWEQFF. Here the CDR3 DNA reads TGCAGCGTTGCTTCAGGACAGGGGGCTTGGGAGCAGTTCTTC.

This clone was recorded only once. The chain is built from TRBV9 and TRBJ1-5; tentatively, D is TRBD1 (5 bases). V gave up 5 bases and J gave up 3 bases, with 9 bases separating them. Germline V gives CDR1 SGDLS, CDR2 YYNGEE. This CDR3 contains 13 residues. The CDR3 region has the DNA TGTGCCAGCAGTAGGGGCGACAATCAGCCCCAGCATTTT. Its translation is CASSRGDNQPQHF.

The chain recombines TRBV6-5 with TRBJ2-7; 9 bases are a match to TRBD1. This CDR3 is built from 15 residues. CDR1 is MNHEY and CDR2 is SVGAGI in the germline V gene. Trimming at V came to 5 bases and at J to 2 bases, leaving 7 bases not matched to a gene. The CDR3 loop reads CASSLGQGIPYEQYF. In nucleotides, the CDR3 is TGTGCCAGCAGTCTCGGACAGGGGATACCCTACGAGCAGTACTTC.

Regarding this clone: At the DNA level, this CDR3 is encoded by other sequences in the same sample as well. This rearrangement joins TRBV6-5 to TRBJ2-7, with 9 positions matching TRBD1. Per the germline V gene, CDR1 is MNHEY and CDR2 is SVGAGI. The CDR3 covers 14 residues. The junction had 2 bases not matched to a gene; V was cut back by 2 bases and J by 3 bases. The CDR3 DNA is TGTGCCAGCAGTTACAGGGACAGGGTCTACGAGCAGTACTTC. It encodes CASSYRDRVYEQYF.